This T cell receptor (beta chain) is drawn from a study of CD8 T cells in Susac syndrome. Study observations and caveats: Peak Susac CD8+ clonal expansion was seen in TEMRA cells and active patients.

Reverse transcription of roughly 0.5 to 1 ug RNA was carried out with random hexamers. TCRdb reprocessed the immunoSEQ multiplex PCR reads with MiXCR, giving one entry per CDR3 protein. The data show roughly 52,000 distinct CDR3 sequences, roughly 94% seen once. Negative isolation yielded CD8+ and CD4+ T cells; FACS enriched TEMRA cells. Details on this clonotype: Antigen: not known.

Trimming pared 4 bases from V and 0 bases from J, leaving 16 bases between. Germline CDR1 reads MGHRA; CDR2 reads YSYEKL. This CDR3 contains 17 residues. This TCR came from a human donor with Susac syndrome. The J gene is TRBJ1-5, the V gene TRBV4-1; perhaps TRBD1 as D (5 bases). Source material: CD8+ T cells from PBMCs. The CDR3 spells CASSLKPSGGSNQPQHF. The CDR3 nucleotides read TGCGCCAGCAGCCTCAAGCCTTCGGGGGGTAGCAATCAGCCCCAGCATTTT.